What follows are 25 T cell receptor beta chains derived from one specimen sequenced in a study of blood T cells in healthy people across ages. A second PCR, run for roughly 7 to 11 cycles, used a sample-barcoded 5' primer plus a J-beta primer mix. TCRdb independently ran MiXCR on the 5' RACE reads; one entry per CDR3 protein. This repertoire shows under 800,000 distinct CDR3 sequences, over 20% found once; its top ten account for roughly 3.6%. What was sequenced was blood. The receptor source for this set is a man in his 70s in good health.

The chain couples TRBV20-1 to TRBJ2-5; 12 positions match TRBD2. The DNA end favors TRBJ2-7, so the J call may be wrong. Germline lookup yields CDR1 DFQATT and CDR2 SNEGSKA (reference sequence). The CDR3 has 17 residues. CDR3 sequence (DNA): TGCAGTGCCTCAACCCGGGCTAGCGGGAGGGCTGCCTACGAGCAGTACTTC. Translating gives CSASTRASGRAAYEQYF.

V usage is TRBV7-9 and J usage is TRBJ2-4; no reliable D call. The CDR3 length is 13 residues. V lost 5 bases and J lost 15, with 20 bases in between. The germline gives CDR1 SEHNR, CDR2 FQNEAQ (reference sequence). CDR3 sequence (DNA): TGTGCCAGCAGCCCCCGTGATCGGGCTCCGTTGTACTTC. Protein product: CASSPRDRAPLYF.

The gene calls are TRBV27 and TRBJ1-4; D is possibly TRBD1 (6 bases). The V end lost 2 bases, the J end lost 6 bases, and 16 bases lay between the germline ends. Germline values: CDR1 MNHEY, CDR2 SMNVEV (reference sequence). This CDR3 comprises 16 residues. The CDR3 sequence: CASSLKGGGLDEKLFF. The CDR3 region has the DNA TGTGCCAGCAGTTTAAAGGGGGGGGGACTTGATGAAAAACTGTTTTTT.

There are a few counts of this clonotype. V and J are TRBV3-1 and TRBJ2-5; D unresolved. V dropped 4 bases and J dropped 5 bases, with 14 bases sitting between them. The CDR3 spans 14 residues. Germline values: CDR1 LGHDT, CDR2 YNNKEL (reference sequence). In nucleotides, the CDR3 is TGTGCCAGCAGCCGCCGCGTAGCAAGTGAGACCCAGTACTTC. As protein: CASSRRVASETQYF.

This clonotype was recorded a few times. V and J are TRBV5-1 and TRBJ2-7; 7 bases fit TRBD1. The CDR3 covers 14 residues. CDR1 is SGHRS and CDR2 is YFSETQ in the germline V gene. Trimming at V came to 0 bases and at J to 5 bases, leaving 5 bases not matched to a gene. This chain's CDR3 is CASSLAQGEHEQYF. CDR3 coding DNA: TGCGCCAGCAGCTTGGCTCAGGGGGAGCACGAGCAGTACTTC.

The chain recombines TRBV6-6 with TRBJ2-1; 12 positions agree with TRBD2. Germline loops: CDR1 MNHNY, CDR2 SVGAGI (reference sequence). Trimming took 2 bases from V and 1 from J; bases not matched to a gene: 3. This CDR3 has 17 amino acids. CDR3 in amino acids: CASSYQGLAGSYNEQFF. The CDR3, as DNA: TGTGCCAGCAGTTACCAGGGACTAGCGGGTTCCTACAATGAGCAGTTCTTC.

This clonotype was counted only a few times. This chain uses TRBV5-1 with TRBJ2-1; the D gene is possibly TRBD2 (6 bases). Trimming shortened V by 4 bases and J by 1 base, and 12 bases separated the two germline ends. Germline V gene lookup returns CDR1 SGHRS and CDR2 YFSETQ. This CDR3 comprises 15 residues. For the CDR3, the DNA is TGCGCCAGCAGCCCTGTAGCGGAATCCTACAATGAGCAGTTCTTC. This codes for CASSPVAESYNEQFF.

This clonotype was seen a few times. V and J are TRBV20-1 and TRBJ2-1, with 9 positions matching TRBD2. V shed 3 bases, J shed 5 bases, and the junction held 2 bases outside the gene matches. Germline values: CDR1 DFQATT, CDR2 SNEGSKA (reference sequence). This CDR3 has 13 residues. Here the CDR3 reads CSASGLAHNEQFF. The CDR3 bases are TGCAGTGCTAGCGGACTAGCGCACAATGAGCAGTTCTTC.

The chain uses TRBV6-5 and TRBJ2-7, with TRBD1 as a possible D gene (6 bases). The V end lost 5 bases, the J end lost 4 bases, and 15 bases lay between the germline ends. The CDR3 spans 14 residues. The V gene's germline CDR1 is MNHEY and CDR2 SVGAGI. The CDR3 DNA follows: TGTGCCAGCAGTAGAACCGTGACAGGTTACGAGCAGTACTTC. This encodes CASSRTVTGYEQYF.

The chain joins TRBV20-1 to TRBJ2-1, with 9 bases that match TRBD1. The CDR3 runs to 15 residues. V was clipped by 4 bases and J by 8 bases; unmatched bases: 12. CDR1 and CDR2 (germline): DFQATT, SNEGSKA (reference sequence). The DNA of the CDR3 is TGCAGTGCTACCGGGACAGGGAGAGGGATCGATGAGCAGTTCTTC. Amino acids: CSATGTGRGIDEQFF.

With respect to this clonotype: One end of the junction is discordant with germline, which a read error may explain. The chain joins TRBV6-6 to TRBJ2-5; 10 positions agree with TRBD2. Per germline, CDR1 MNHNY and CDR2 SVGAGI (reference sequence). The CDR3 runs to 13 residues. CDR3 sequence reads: CAGRLAGAETQYF. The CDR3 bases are TGTGCCGGCAGGCTAGCGGGAGCGGAGACCCAGTACTTC.

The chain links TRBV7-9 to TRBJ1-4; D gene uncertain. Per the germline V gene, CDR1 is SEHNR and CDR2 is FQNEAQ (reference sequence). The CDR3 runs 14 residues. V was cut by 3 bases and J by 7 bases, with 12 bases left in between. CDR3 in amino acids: CASSFSGSSEKLFF. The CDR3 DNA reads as TGTGCCAGCAGCTTCTCGGGCTCTAGTGAAAAACTGTTTTTT.

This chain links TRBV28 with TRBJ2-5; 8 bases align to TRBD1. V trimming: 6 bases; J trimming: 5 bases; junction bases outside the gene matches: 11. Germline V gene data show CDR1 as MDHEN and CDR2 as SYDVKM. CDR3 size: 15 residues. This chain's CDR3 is CASSHNRGAMETQYF. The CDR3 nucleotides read TGTGCCAGCAGCCACAACAGGGGGGCTATGGAGACCCAGTACTTC.

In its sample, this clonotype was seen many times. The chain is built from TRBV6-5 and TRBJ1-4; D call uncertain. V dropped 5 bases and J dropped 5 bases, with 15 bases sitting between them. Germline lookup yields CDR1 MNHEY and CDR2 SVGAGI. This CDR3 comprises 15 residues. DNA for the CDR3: TGTGCCAGCAGTCTCGCCGGACTCAGGAATGAAAAACTGTTTTTT. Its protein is CASSLAGLRNEKLFF.

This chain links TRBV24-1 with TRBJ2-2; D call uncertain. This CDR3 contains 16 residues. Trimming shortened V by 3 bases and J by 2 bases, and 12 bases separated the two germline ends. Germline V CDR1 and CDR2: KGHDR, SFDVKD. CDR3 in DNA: TGTGCCACCAGTGATACCACCGGGCTAAACACCGGGGAGCTGTTTTTT. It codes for CATSDTTGLNTGELFF.

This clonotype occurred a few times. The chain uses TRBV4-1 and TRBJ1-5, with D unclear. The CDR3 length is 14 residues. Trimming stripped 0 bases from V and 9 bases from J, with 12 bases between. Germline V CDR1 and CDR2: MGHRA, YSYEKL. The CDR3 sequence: CASSQDLPGRPQHF. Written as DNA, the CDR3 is TGCGCCAGCAGCCAAGATCTTCCAGGCAGGCCCCAGCATTTT.

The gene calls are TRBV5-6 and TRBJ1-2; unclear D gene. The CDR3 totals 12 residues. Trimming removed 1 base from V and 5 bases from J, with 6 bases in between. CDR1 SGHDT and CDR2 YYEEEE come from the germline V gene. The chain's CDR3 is CASSLKGYGYTF. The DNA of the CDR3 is TGTGCCAGCAGCTTGAAGGGTTATGGCTACACCTTC.

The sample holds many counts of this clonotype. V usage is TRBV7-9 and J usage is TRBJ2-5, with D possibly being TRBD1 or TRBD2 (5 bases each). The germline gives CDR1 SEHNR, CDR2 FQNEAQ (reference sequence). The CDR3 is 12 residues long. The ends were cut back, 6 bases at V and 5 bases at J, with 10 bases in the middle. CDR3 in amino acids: CASSDGTETQYF. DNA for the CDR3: TGTGCCAGCAGTGATGGGACGGAGACCCAGTACTTC.

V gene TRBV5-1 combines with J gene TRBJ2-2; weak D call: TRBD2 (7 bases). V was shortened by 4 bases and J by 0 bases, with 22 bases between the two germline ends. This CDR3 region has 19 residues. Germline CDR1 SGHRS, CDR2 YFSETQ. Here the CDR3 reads CASSPGAQPGLPNTGELFF. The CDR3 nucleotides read TGCGCCAGCAGCCCGGGGGCCCAGCCGGGACTACCGAACACCGGGGAGCTGTTTTTT.

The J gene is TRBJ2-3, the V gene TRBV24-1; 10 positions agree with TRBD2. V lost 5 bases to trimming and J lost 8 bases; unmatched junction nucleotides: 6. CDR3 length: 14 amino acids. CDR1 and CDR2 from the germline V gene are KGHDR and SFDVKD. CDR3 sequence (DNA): TGTGCCACCAGTGGTCCTAGCGGGAGCGGTACGCAGTATTTT. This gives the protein CATSGPSGSGTQYF.

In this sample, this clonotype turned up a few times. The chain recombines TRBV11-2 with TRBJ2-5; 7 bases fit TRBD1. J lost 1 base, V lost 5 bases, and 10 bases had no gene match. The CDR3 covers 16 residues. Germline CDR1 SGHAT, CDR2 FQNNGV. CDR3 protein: CASSKGTETLQETQYF. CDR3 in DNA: TGTGCCAGCAGCAAAGGGACAGAGACTCTCCAAGAGACCCAGTACTTC.

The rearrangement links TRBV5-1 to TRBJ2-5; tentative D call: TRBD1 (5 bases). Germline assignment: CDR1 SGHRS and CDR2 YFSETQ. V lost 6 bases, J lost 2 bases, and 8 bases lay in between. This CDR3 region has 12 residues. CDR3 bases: TGCGCCAGCAAGAAGGGGCAAGAGACCCAGTACTTC. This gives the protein CASKKGQETQYF.

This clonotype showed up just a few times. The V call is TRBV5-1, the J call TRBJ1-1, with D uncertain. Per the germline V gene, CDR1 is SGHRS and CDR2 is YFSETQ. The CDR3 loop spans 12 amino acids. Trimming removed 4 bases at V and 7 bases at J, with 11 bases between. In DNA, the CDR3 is TGCGCCAGCAGCCCGGACTGGGGTGAAGCTTTCTTT. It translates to CASSPDWGEAFF.

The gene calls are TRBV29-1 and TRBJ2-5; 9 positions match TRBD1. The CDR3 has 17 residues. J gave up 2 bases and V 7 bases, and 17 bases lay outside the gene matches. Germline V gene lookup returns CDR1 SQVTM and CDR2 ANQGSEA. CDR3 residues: CSAEGWGQGVRQETQYF. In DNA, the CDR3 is TGCAGCGCAGAAGGATGGGGACAGGGTGTTAGACAAGAGACCCAGTACTTC.

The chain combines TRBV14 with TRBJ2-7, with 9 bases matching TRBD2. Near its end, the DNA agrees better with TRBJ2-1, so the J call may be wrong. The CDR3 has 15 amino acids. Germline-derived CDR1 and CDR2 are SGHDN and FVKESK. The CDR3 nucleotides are TGTGCCAGCAGCCAAGATCTTAGCGGGAGAAGCGAGCAGTTCTTC. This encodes CASSQDLSGRSEQFF.